Sequencing of this T cell receptor (beta chain) was carried out in a study of blood T cell repertoires in COVID-19. Whole-study context: Sites in the United States, Italy and Spain provided acute and convalescent COVID-19 samples. T cells, B-cell-depleted T cells, or PBMCs supplied cDNA or gDNA.

The CDR3 is made up of 16 amino acids. The trim removed 3 bases at V and 7 bases at J, leaving 11 bases unmatched. CDR1 SGDLS and CDR2 YYNGEE come from the germline V gene. Some clones are missing from TCRdb's copy, which holds only in-frame ones; the method was immunoSEQ multiplex PCR. The sample contains over 90,000 clones, 81% of which appear only once. Sequenced sample: peripheral blood. This chain uses TRBV9 with TRBJ2-2; 8 positions match TRBD2. This TCR derives from a man older than 75 with COVID-19, enrolled during active disease. The CDR3 region is CASSAGLAGAHGELFF. CDR3 DNA sequence: TGTGCCAGCAGCGCCGGACTAGCCGGCGCCCACGGGGAGCTGTTTTTT.